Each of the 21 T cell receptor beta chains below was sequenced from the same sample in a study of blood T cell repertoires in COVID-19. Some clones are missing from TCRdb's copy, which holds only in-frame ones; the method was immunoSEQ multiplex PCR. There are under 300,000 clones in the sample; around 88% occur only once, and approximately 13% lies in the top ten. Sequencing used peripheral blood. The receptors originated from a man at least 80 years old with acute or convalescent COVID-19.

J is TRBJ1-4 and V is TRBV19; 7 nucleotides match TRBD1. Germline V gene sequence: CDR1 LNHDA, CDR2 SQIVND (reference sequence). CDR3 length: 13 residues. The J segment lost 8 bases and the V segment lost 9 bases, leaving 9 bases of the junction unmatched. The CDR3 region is CASHRGAREKLFF. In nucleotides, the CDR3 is TGTGCCAGCCACAGGGGTGCAAGAGAAAAACTGTTTTTT.

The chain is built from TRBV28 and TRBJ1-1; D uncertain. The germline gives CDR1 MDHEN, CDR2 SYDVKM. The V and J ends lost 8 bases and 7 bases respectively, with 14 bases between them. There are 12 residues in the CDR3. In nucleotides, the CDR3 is TGTGCCAGCTCCGACGGACTGGGTGAAGCTTTCTTT. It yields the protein CASSDGLGEAFF.

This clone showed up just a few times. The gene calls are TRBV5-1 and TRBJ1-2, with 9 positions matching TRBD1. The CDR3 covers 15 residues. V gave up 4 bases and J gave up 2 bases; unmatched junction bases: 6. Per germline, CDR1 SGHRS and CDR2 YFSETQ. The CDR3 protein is CASSITGGQNYGYTF. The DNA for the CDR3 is TGCGCCAGCAGCATTACAGGGGGCCAAAACTATGGCTACACCTTC.

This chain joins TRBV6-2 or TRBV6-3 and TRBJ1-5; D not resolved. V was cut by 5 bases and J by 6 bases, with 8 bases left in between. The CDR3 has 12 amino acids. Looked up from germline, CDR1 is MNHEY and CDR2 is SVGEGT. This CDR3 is CASSNPVQPQHF. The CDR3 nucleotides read TGTGCCAGCAGTAATCCCGTTCAGCCCCAGCATTTT.

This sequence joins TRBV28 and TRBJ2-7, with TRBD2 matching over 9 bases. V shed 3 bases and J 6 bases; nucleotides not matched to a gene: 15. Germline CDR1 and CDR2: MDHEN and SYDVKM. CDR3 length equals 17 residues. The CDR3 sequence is CASSFPGRLAEGTEQYF. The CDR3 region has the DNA TGTGCCAGCAGTTTCCCCGGGAGACTAGCGGAGGGGACCGAGCAGTACTTC.

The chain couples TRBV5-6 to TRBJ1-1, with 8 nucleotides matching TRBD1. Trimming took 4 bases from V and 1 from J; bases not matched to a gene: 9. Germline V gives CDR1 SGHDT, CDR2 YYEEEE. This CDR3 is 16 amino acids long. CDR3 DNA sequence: TGTGCCAGCAGCGCAGGAACCGGGACAGGGAACACTGAAGCTTTCTTT. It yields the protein CASSAGTGTGNTEAFF.

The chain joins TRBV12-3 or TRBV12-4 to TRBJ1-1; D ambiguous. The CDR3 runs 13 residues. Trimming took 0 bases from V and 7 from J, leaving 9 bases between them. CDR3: CASSLAPAGEAFF. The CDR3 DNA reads TGTGCCAGCAGTTTAGCGCCGGCGGGTGAAGCTTTCTTT.

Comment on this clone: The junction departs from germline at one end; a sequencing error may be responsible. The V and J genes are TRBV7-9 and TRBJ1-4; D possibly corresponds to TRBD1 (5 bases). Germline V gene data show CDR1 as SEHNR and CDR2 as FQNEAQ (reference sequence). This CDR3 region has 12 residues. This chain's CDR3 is CASSFLTTGVIF. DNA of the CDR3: TGTGCCAGCAGCTTTTTAACCACAGGAGTTATTTTT.

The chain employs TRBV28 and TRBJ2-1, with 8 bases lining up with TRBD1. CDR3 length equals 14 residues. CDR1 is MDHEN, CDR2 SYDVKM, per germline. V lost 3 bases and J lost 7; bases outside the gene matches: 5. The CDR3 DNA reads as TGTGCCAGCAGTTTGGGGAACAGGGGGAATGAGCAGTTCTTC. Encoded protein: CASSLGNRGNEQFF.

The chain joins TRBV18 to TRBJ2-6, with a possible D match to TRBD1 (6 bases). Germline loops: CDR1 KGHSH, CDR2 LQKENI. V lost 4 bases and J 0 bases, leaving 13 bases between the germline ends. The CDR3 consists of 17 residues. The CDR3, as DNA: TGTGCCAGCTCACTGGAACAGGGTTCCTCTGGGGCCAACGTCCTGACTTTC. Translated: CASSLEQGSSGANVLTF.

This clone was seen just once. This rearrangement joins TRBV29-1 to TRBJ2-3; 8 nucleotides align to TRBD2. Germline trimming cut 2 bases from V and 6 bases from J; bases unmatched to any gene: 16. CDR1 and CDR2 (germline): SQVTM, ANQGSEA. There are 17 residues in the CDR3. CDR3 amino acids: CSVETPAGRGGLDTQYF. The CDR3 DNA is TGCAGCGTTGAAACCCCTGCTGGTCGGGGGGGGCTGGATACGCAGTATTTT.

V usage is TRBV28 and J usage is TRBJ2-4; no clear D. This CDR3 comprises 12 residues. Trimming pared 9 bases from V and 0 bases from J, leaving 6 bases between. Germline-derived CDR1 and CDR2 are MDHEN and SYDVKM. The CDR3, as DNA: TGTGCCAGTCAACTAGCCAAAAACATTCAGTACTTC. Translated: CASQLAKNIQYF.

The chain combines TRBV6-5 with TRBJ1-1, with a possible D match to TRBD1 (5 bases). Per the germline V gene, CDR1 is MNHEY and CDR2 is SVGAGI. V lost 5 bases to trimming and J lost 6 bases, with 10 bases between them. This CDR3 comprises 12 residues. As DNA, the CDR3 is TGTGCCAGCAGTCGTACAGGATCTGAAGCTTTCTTT. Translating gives CASSRTGSEAFF.

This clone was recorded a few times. The CDR3 protein is CASSLSIYEQYF. CDR3 in DNA: TGTGCCAGCAGTCTATCGATCTACGAGCAGTACTTC. The V gene is TRBV12-3 or TRBV12-4, the J gene TRBJ2-7; D is ambiguous. The CDR3 totals 12 residues. The V gene lost 5 bases and the J gene lost 3 bases, with 8 bases spanning the gap.

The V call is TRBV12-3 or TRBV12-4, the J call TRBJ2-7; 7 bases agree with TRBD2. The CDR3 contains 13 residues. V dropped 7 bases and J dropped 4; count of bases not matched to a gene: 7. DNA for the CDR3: TGTGCCAGCACACAATCTAGCGGATACGAGCAGTACTTC. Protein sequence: CASTQSSGYEQYF.

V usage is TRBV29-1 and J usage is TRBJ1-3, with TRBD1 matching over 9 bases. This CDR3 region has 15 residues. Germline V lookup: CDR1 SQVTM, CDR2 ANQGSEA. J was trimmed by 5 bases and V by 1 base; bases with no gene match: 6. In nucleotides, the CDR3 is TGCAGCGTTGAAGGGGACAGGGCGGGGAGAAACACCATATATTTT. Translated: CSVEGDRAGRNTIYF.

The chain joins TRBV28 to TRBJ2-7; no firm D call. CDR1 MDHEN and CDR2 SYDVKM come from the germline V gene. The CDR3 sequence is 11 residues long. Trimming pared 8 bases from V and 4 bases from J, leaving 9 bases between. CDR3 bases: TGTGCCAGCGCTTCCCGGTACGAGCAGTACTTC. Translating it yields CASASRYEQYF.

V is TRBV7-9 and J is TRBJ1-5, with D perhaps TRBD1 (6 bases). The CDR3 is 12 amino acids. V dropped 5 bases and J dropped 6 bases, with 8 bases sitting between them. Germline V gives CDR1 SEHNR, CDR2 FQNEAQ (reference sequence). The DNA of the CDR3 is TGTGCCAGCAGCCAGGGGAGTCAGCCCCAGCATTTT. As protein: CASSQGSQPQHF.

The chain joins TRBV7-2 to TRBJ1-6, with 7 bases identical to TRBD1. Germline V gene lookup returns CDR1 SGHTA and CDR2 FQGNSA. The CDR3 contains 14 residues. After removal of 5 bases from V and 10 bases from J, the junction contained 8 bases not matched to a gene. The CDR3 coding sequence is TGTGCCAGCAGCGCAGGGACAGCGGTATCACCCCTCCACTTT. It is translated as CASSAGTAVSPLHF.

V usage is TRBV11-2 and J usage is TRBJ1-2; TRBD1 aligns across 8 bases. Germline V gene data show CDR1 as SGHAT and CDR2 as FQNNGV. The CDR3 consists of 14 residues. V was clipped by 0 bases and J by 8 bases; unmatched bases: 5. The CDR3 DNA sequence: TGTGCCAGCAGCTTAGATGCACAGGGGGGCGGCTACACCTTC. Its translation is CASSLDAQGGGYTF.

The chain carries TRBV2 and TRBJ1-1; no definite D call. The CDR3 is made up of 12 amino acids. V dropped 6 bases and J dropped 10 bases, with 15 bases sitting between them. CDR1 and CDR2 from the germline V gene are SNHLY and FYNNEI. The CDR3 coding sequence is TGTGCCAGCAGCCAAGGCAGCGTCGGAGCTTTCTTT. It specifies CASSQGSVGAFF.